The table lists the clone carrying this T cell receptor beta chain with a count of one. The target antigen is unknown. Clones were sequenced by immunoSEQ multiplex PCR, and TCRdb holds only the in-frame ones, with some missing. The sample lists some 630,000 clones, around 96% seen once, with about 0.11% in the top ten. This entry comes from a study of shared clonotypes between healthy human individuals. General study findings and limits: Lower generation probabilities were found for non-shared clonotypes than for those shared by all four donors. Clonotypes that were shared across a handful of donors made up roughly 5.2% of naive CD4 clonotypes.

Naive CD8 isolation took CD45RO-negative cells positively selected for CCR7 and excluded terminally differentiated effector memory CD45RA+ cells. CDR3 length equals 21 residues. J was trimmed by 1 base and V by 2 bases; bases with no gene match: 10. Germline-derived CDR1 and CDR2 are MRHNA and SNTAGT. V is TRBV6-4 and J is TRBJ2-6; 14 nucleotides line up with TRBD2. Material for sequencing was naive CD8+ T cells sorted from blood. The TCR sequence derives from a woman in her twenties or thirties in good health. The CDR3 DNA reads as TGTGCCAGCAGTGACGACGGGACTAGCGGGAGTTTGGCGTCTGGGGCCAACGTCCTGACTTTC. Encoded protein: CASSDDGTSGSLASGANVLTF.